This TCR beta chain is drawn from a study of T-cell memory formation after mild COVID-19. Points from the study as a whole: Contracting clones localized mainly to CM and EM when CD4+ and mainly to EMRA when CD8+. Nothing confirmed that second-wave clones peaking on day 37 were specific for SARS-CoV-2.

Details on this clonotype: Its specificity is not known.

A 5'RACE reaction primed in the constant segment made cDNA libraries of TCR alpha and TCR beta, and these carried sample barcodes and UMIs. TCRdb analysed the 5' RACE reads with MiXCR anew, one entry per CDR3 protein. The sample lists roughly 300,000 distinct CDR3 sequences, roughly 8.2% occurring once. V dropped 6 bases and J dropped 6; count of bases not matched to a gene: 12. The germline gives CDR1 MNHNY, CDR2 SVGAGI (reference sequence). This CDR3 region has 15 residues. The clonotype comes from a man aged 18 to 30 who had mild COVID-19 (a few samples of this study predate the infection). Cell type and time point are not known. Sequencing input: PBMCs or a T cell subset sorted from them (not recorded which). V and J are TRBV6-6 and TRBJ2-3; 7 nucleotides line up with TRBD2. CDR3 sequence: CASRRPSGVRDTQYF. CDR3 DNA sequence: TGTGCCAGCAGGCGCCCCAGCGGGGTGCGCGATACGCAGTATTTT.